This T cell receptor beta chain was found in a study of blood T cell repertoires in COVID-19. Authors' analysis steps: Reference gene primers were amplified, and this amplification served to estimate nucleated cell counts. TCRdb keeps only in-frame clones here, not all; method: immunoSEQ multiplex PCR. V and J calls and clone size are those listed in that table; D and trimming were worked out from the DNA. The table has fewer than 250,000 clones, under 90% seen once. J gave up 4 bases and V 8 bases, and 11 bases lay outside the gene matches. The germline gives CDR1 LNHDA, CDR2 SQIVND (reference sequence). This CDR3 has 14 residues.

V is TRBV19 and J is TRBJ2-7, with TRBD2 matching over 7 bases. This TCR was recovered from a man younger than 45 with active or convalescent COVID-19. The sequenced sample consisted of peripheral blood. In nucleotides, the CDR3 is TGTGCCAGTGGATCGTCGGCGGGAGTTTACGAGCAGTACTTC. Translation: CASGSSAGVYEQYF.